There are a few counts of the clone carrying this TCR beta chain. Antigen: not known. TCRdb re-called the 5' RACE reads with MiXCR, one entry per CDR3 protein. The table includes 600,000 to 750,000 distinct CDR3 sequences, more than 9% detected once. The sample originates from a study of T cells after yellow fever vaccination. Study results and caveats: Subsequent booster samples again held most clones from primary vaccination (under 98% CD4, roughly 91% CD8).

Sequences were derived from PBMCs, sampled on the day of the yellow fever booster vaccination. This receptor was taken from a man aged 25 to 40 who received the YFV17D yellow fever vaccine.

The CDR3 reads CASSFRQGGEQYF. CDR3 sequence (DNA): TGTGCCAGCAGTTTTCGGCAGGGCGGGGAGCAGTACTTC. This rearrangement joins TRBV28 to TRBJ2-7; D possibly uses TRBD1 or TRBD2 (5 bases each). The CDR3 runs 13 residues. Trimming removed 3 bases from V and 7 bases from J, with 13 bases in between. Per germline, CDR1 MDHEN and CDR2 SYDVKM.